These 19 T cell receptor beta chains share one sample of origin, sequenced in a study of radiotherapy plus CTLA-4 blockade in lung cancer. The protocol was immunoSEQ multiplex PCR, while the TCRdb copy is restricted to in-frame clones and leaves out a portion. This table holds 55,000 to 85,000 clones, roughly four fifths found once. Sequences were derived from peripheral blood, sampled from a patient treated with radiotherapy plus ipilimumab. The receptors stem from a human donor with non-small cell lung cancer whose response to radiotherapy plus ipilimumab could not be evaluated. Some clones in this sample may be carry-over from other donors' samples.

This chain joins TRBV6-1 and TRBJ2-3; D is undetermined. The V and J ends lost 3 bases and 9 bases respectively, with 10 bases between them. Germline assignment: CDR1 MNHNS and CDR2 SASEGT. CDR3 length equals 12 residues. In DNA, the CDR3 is TGTGCCAGCAGTGATTTCCCCATCACGCAGTATTTT. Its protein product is CASSDFPITQYF.

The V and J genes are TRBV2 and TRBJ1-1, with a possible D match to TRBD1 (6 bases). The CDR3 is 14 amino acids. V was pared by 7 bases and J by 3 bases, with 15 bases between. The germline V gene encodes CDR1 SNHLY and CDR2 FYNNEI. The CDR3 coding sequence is TGTGCCAGCACCGTGGGGGGGCCCTACACTGAAGCTTTCTTT. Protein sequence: CASTVGGPYTEAFF. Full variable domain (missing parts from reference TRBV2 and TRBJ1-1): EPEVTQTPSHQVTQMGQEVILRCVPISNHLYFYWYRQILGQKVEFLVSFYNNEISEKSEIFDDQFSVERPDGSNFTLKIRSTKLEDSAMYFCASTVGGPYTEAFFGQGTRLTVV.

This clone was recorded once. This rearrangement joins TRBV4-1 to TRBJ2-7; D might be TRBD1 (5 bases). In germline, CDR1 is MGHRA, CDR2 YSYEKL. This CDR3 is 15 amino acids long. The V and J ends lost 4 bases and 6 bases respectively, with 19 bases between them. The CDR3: CASSPYPTGASEQYF. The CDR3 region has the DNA TGCGCCAGCAGCCCCTACCCAACAGGAGCCAGCGAGCAGTACTTC.

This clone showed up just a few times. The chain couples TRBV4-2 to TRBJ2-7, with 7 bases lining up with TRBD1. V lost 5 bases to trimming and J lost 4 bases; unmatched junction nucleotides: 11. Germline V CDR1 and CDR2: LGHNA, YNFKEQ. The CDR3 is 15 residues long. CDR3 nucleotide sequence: TGTGCCAGCAGCGAGACCCTGGGACAGAATTACGAGCAGTACTTC. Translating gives CASSETLGQNYEQYF.

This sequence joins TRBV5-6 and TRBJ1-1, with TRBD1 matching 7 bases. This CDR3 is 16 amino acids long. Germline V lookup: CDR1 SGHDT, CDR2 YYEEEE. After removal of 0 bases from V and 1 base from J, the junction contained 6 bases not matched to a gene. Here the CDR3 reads CASSLVPSGGNTEAFF. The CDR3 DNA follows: TGTGCCAGCAGCTTGGTTCCCTCAGGGGGGAACACTGAAGCTTTCTTT.

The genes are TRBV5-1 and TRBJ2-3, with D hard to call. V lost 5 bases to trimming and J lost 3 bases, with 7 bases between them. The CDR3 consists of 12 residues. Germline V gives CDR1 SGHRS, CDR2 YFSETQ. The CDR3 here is CASRVATDTQYF. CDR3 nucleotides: TGCGCCAGCAGGGTGGCAACAGATACGCAGTATTTT.

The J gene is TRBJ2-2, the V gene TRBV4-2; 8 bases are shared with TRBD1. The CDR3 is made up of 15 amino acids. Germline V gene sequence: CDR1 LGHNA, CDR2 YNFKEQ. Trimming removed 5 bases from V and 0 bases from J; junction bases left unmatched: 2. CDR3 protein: CASSRTGTNTGELFF. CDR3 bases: TGTGCCAGCAGCAGGACAGGGACGAACACCGGGGAGCTGTTTTTT.

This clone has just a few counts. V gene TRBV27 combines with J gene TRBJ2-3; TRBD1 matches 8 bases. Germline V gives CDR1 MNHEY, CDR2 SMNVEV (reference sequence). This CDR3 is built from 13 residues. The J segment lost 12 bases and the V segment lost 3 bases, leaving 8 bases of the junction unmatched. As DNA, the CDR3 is TGTGCCAGCAGTTTCGTGGGGACAGGTTCCCAGTATTTT. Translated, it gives CASSFVGTGSQYF.

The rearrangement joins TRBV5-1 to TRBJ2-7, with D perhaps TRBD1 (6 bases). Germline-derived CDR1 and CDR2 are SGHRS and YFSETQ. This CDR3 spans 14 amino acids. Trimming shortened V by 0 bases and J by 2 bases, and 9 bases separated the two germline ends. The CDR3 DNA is TGCGCCAGCAGCTTGGAGGGACAACCCTACGAGCAGTACTTC. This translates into CASSLEGQPYEQYF.

The CDR3 sequence: CASSLTAGKAFF. In DNA, the CDR3 is TGTGCCAGCAGTTTAACTGCAGGGAAAGCGTTTTTT. The chain joins TRBV28 to TRBJ1-4; a weak D match, TRBD1 (5 bases). The CDR3 spans 12 residues. In germline, CDR1 is MDHEN, CDR2 SYDVKM. V was cut by 2 bases and J by 16 bases, with 14 bases left in between.

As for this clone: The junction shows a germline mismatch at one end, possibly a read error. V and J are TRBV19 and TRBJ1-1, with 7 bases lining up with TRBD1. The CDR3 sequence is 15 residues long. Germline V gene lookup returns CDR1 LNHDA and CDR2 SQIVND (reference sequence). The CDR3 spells CASSTGGMTNAEAFF. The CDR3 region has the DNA TGTGCCAGTAGTACAGGGGGTATGACGAACGCTGAAGCTTTCTTT. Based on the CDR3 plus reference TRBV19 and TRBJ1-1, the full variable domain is DGGITQSPKYLFRKEGQNVTLSCEQNLNHDAMYWYRQDPGQGLRLIYYSQIVNDFQKGDIAEGYSVSREKKESFPLTVTSAQKNPTAFYLCASSTGGMTNAEAFFGQGTRLTVV.

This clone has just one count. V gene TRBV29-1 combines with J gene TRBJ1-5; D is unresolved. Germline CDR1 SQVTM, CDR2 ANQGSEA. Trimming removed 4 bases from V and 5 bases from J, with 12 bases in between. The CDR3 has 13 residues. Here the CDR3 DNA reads TGCAGCGTTGGGCGGGGATTAGATCAGCCCCAGCATTTT. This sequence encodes CSVGRGLDQPQHF.

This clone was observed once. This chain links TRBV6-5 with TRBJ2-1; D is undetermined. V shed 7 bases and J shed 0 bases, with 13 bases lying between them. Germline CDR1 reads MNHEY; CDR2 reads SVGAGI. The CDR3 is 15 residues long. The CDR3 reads CASNLQYSSYNEQFF. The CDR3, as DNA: TGTGCCAGCAACCTACAGTATAGCTCCTACAATGAGCAGTTCTTC.

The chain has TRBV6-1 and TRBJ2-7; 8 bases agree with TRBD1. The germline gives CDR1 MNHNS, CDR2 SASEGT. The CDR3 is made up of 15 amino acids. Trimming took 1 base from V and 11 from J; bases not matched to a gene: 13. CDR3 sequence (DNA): TGTGCCAGCAGTGAAGGTCTGGCAGGGGGCGCCAAGAAGTACTTC. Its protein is CASSEGLAGGAKKYF.

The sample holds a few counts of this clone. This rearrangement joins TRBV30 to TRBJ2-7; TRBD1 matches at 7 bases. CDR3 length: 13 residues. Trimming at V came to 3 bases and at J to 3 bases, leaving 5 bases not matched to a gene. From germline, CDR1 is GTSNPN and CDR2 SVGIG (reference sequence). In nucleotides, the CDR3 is TGTGCCTGGAGAGCCGGGACAGACTACGAGCAGTACTTC. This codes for CAWRAGTDYEQYF.

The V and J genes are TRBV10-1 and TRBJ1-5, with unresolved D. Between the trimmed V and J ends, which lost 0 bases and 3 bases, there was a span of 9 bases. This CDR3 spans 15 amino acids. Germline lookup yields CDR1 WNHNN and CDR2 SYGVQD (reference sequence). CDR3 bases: TGCGCCAGCAGTGAGTCCAACAGACACAATCAGCCCCAGCATTTT. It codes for CASSESNRHNQPQHF.

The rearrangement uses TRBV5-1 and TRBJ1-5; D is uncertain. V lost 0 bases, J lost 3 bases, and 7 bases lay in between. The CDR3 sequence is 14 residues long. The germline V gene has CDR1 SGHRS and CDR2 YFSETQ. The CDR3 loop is CASSLGSVNQPQHF. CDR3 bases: TGCGCCAGCAGCTTGGGGTCAGTCAATCAGCCCCAGCATTTT.

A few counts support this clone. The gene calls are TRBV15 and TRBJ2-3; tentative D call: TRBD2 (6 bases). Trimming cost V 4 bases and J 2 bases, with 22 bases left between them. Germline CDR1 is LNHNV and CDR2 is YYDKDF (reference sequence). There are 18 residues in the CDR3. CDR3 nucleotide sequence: TGTGCCACCAGCATTCAGCCCCCGGGACTTCTCTTCACAGATACGCAGTATTTT. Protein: CATSIQPPGLLFTDTQYF.

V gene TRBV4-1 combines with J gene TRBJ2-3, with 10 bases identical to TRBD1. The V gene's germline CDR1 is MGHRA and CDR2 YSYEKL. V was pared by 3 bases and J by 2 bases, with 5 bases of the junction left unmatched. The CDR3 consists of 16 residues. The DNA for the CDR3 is TGCGCCAGCAGCCAGCGCGGACAGGGGGTCACAGATACGCAGTATTTT. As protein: CASSQRGQGVTDTQYF.